The clone carrying this T cell receptor beta chain was picked up a small number of times. Antigen specificity is unknown. The table came from immunoSEQ multiplex PCR; TCRdb's copy has only in-frame clones and leaves some out. This sample yields 300,000 to 400,000 clones, of which about 87% are seen a single time; 6.4% belongs to the top ten. The V end lost 4 bases, the J end lost 1 base, and 12 bases lay between the germline ends. Looked up from germline, CDR1 is SNHLY and CDR2 is FYNNEI. CDR3 length: 15 residues. These data come from a study of Ad26.COV2.S vaccination and SARS-CoV-2 variants. On the study more broadly: Ad26.COV2.S was injected intramuscularly once or twice, 56 days apart. Regarding the study as a whole: Greater spike-specific TCR breadth was seen in vaccine recipients than in placebo recipients.

Treatment of the sample: 15 to 20 received Ad26.COV2.S at low or high dose, single or two shots; several received placebo; per-sample allocation not given. Day 63 following the first vaccine or placebo injection was when the samples were taken. The chain couples TRBV2 to TRBJ2-3, with a weak D call TRBD2 (6 bases). Sequenced here: peripheral blood, sampled in a trial of Ad26.COV2.S vaccine versus placebo. The receptor was derived from a person between 18 and 59 years old who received the Ad26.COV2.S COVID-19 vaccine or a placebo. CDR3 in DNA: TGTGCCAGCAGTGGTAGCGGTCTGGGCACAGATACGCAGTATTTT. Translated, it gives CASSGSGLGTDTQYF.